The clone carrying this T cell receptor beta chain was observed a single time. Germline assignment: CDR1 MGHRA and CDR2 YSYEKL. The CDR3 runs to 13 residues. After removal of 2 bases from V and 5 bases from J, the junction contained 3 bases not matched to a gene. These data belong to a study of control samples from healthy donors and cancer patients. The assay was immunoSEQ multiplex PCR, and TCRdb's table has in-frame clones only and misses some. Seen here are about 220,000 clones, about 95% observed once, and the top ten hold approximately 1.5%. The chain is built from TRBV4-1 and TRBJ2-7, with 7 positions matching TRBD1. This receptor was identified in a man aged 50 to 59 in good health. Material for sequencing was blood. DNA for the CDR3: TGCGCCAGCAGCCAATGGACAGGCAACGAGCAGTACTTC. Residues: CASSQWTGNEQYF.